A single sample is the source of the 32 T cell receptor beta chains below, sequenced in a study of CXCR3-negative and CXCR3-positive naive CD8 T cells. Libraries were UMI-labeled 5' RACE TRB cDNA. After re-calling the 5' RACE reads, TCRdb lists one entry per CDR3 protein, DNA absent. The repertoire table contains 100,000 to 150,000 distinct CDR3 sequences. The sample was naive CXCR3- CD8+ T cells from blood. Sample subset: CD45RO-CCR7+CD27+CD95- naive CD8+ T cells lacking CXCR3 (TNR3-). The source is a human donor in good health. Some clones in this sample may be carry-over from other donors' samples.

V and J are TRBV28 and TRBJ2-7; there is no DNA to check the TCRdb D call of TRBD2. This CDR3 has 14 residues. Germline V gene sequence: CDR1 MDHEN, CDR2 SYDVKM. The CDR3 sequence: CASRRPSARLEQYF.

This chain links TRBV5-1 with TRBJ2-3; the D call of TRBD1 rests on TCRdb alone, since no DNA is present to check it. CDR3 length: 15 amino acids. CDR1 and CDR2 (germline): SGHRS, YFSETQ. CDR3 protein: CASSLGQGATDTQYF.

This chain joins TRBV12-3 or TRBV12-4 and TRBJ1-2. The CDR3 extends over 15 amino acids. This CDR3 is CASSPEGGLTEGYTF.

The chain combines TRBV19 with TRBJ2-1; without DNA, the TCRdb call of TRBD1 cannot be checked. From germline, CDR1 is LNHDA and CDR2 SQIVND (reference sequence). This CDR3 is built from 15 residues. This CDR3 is CASRPATRGDNEQFF. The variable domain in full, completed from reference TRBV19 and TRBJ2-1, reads DGGITQSPKYLFRKEGQNVTLSCEQNLNHDAMYWYRQDPGQGLRLIYYSQIVNDFQKGDIAEGYSVSREKKESFPLTVTSAQKNPTAFYLCASRPATRGDNEQFFGPGTRLTVL.

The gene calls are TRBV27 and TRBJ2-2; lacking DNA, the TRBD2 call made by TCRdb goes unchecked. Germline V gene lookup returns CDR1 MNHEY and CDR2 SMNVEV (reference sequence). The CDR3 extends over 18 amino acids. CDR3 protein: CASSLGWAGRGVTGELFF.

The CDR3 reads CASSQDQRGEETQYF. The gene calls are TRBV4-2 and TRBJ2-5; no DNA is available, so the TRBD2 call from TCRdb remains unchecked. Per the germline V gene, CDR1 is LGHNA and CDR2 is YNFKEQ. CDR3 length equals 15 residues.

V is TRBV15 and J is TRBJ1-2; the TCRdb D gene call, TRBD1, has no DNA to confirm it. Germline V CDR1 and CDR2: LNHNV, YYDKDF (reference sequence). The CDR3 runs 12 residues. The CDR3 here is CATSTGAPGYTF.

CDR3 sequence reads: CASSELTQTQGFSEAFF. The rearrangement joins TRBV25-1 to TRBJ1-1; TCRdb names TRBD1, which stays unverified in the absence of DNA. The CDR3 is made up of 17 amino acids. Germline V CDR1 and CDR2: MGHDK, SYGVNS.

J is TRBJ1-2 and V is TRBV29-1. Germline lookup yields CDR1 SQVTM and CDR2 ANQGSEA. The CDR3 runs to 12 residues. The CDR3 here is CSVADNNYGYTF.

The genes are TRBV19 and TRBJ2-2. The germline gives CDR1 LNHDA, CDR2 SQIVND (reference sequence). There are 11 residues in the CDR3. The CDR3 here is CASSIGGELFF.

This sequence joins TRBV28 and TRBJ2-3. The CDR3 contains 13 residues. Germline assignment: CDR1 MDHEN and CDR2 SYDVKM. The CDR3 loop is CASSLLGTDTQYF.

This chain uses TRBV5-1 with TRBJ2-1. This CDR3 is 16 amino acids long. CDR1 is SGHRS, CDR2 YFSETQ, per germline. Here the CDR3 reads CASSLDKQTPFNEQFF.

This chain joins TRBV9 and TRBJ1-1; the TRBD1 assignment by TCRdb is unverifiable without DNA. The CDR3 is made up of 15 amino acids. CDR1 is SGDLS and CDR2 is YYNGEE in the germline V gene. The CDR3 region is CASSARQGVNTEAFF.

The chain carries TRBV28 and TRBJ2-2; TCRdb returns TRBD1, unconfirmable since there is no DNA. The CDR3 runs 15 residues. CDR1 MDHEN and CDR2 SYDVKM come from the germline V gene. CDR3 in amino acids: CASSFRGLGTGELFF.

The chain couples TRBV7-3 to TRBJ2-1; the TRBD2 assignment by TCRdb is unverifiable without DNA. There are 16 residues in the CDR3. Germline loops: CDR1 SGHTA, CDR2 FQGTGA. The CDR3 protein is CASSLNSGETYNEQFF. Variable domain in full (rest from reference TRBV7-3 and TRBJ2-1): GAGVSQTPSNKVTEKGKYVELRCDPISGHTALYWYRQSLGQGPEFLIYFQGTGAADDSGLPNDRFFAVRPEGSVSTLKIQRTERGDSAVYLCASSLNSGETYNEQFFGPGTRLTVL.

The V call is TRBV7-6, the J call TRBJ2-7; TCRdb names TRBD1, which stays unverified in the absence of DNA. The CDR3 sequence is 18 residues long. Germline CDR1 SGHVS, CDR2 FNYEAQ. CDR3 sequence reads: CASSPGPGQGESYYEQYF.

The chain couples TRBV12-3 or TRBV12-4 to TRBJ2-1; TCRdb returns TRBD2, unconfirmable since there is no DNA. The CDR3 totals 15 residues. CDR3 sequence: CASSLGGSGSNEQFF.

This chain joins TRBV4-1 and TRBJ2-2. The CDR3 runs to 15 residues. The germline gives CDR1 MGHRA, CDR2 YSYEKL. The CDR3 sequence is CASSHFDITAGELFF.

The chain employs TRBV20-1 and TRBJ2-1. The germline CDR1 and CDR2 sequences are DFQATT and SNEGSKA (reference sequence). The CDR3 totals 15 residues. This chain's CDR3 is CSATVDGSPYNEQFF.

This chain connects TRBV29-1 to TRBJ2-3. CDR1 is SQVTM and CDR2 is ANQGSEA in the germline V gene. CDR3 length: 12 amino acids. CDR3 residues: CSVRQSTDTQYF.

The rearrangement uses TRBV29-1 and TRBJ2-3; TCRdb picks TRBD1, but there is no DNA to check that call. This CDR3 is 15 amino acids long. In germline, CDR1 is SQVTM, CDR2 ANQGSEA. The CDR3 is CSVEDGTANTDTQYF.

The CDR3 here is CASSPSVSGANVLTF. The chain links TRBV5-1 to TRBJ2-6. CDR3 length equals 15 residues. Germline lookup yields CDR1 SGHRS and CDR2 YFSETQ.

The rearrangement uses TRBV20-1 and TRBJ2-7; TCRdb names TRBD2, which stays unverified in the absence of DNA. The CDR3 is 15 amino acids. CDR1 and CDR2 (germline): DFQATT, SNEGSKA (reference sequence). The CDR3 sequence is CSVILAGGRTYEQYF.

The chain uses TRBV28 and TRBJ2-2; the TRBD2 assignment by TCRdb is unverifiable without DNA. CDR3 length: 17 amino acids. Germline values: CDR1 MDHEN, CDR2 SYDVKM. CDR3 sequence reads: CASSLSAGPTNTGELFF.

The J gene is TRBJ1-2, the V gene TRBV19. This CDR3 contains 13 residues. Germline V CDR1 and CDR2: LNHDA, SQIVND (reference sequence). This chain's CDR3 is CAGRLEGDYGYTF.

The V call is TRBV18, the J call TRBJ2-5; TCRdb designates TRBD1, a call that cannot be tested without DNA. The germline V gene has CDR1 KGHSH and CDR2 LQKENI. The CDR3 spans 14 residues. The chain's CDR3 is CASSPLEKEAPQYF.

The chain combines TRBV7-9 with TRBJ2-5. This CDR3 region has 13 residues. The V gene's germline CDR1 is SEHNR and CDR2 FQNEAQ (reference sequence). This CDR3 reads CASSLVDQETQYF.

CDR3 in amino acids: CASNGANTGELFF. The chain employs TRBV2 and TRBJ2-2. There are 13 residues in the CDR3. The germline CDR1 and CDR2 sequences are SNHLY and FYNNEI.

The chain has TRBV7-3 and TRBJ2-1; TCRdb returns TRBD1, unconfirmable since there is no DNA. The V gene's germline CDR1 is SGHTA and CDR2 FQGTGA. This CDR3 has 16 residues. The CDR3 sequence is CASSPQGSPSYNEQFF.

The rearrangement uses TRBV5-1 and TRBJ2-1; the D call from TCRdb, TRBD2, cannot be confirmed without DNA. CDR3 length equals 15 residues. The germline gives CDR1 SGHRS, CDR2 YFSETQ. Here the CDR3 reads CASSLRLAGANEQFF.

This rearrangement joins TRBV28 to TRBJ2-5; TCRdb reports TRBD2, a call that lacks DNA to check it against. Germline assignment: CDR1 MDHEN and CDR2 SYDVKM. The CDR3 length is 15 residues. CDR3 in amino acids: CASSPRTSGKETQYF.

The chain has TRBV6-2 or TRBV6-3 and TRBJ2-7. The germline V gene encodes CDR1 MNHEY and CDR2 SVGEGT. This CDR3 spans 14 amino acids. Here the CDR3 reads CASSLTGISYEQYF.